The present entry profiles one T cell receptor (beta chain) with its context. Germline CDR1 and CDR2: LGHDT and YNNKEL (reference sequence). The CDR3 has 17 residues. J gave up 4 bases and V 1 base, and 10 bases lay outside the gene matches. These data come from a study of blood T cell repertoires in COVID-19. Study-level information: Italy, Spain and the United States were the sources of the convalescent and acute COVID-19 samples. The cDNA or gDNA used as material had been derived from T cells, B-cell-depleted T cells, or PBMCs.

Per the original methods: Amplification of reference gene primers was used by the study to estimate nucleated cell counts. Only in-frame clones appear in the TCRdb table, and some are missing; sequencing was by immunoSEQ multiplex PCR. V, J and clone size reflect that table, while D and trimming were determined from the DNA. The sample consists of roughly 250,000 clones, approximately 87% of them appearing once. Source material: peripheral blood. The chain combines TRBV3-1 (or the pseudogene TRBV3-2) with TRBJ1-2, with 9 bases aligning to TRBD1. This receptor was obtained from a human donor in a cohort sampled during active COVID-19. CDR3 sequence (DNA): TGTGCCAGCAGCCAAGTGGGCCGGGACAGGGCCAGCTATGGCTACACCTTC. This gives the protein CASSQVGRDRASYGYTF.